This T cell receptor beta chain was sequenced for a study of radiation and T cells in renal cell carcinoma. Study observations and caveats: In blood, top tumor clones expanded by 2 weeks, shrinking by 4. Baseline intratumoral clonotype presence is unknown without pretreatment biopsies.

The CDR3 sequence is 16 residues long. V dropped 5 bases and J dropped 7; count of bases not matched to a gene: 10. Per germline, CDR1 SEHNR and CDR2 FQNEAQ (reference sequence). Sequencing was performed with immunoSEQ multiplex PCR; in TCRdb, only in-frame clones are kept and a portion is missing. In the table there are approximately 43,000 clones, 82% of which are singletons. Time point reported: blood 4 weeks post-SBRT, at nephrectomy. Treatment of the sample: 15 Gy SBRT to primary tumor, nephrectomy 4 weeks later. This clone appeared a single time. Its antigen is still unknown. Here the sequenced sample was blood, taken from a patient whose treatment included radiotherapy and nephrectomy. The chain carries TRBV7-9 and TRBJ2-1; 11 bases map to TRBD2. The receptor was derived from a woman in her 70s with renal cell carcinoma. CDR3 nucleotides: TGTGCCAGCAGCCTCCTGACTAGCGGGATAAGGAATGAGCAGTTCTTC. It codes for CASSLLTSGIRNEQFF.